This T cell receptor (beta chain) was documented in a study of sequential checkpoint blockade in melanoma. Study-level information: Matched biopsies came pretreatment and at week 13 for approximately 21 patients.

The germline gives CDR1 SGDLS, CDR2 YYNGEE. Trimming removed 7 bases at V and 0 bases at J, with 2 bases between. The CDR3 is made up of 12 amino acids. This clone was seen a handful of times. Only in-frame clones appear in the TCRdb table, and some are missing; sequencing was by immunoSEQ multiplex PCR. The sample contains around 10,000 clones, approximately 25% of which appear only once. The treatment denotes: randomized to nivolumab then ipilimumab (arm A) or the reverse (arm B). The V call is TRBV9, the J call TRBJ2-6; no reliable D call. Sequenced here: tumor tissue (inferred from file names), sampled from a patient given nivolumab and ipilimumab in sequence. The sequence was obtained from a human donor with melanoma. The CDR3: CASHSGANVLTF. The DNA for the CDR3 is TGTGCCAGCCACTCTGGGGCCAACGTCCTGACTTTC.